Presented here are 25 T cell receptor beta chains from one specimen sequenced in a study of T cells in women clearing cervical HPV infection. Profiling relied on immunoSEQ multiplex PCR, and the TCRdb table lists in-frame clones only, not all of them. In total, the table holds around 33,000 clones. The sample comprised blood buffy coat. These receptors came from a woman aged 18 to 75 with a cervical HPV16 infection that either progressed to CIN3+ or cleared (not recorded which).

In the case of this clone: The read terminates 3 residues before the CDR3 end, so the remaining end is supplied by the germline J gene. The chain uses TRBV20-1 and TRBJ1-6; D is perhaps TRBD1 (6 bases). The CDR3 totals 14 residues. V was cut by 3 bases and J by 8 bases, with 14 bases left in between. The germline V gene encodes CDR1 DFQATT and CDR2 SNEGSKA (reference sequence). The CDR3 bases that were read are TGCAGTGCTAGTCGAGGGGGGGCTGATTCACCC. Amino acid sequence: CSASRGGADSP. The full CDR3 is CSASRGGADSPLHF.

As to this clone: The CDR3 end is not reached by the read, which stops 3 residues before it; the germline J gene fills it in. The chain recombines TRBV20-1 with TRBJ1-4; no reliable D call. Deletions cut 1 base from V and 8 bases from J, with 14 bases between. CDR1 is DFQATT, CDR2 SNEGSKA, per germline (reference sequence). The CDR3 length is 14 residues. The CDR3 is CSARAIARGEKLFF. Incomplete CDR3 DNA: TGCAGTGCTAGAGCGATCGCTAGAGGCGAAAAA.

Of note for this clone: Read sequence stops 3 residues before the CDR3 end, and the germline J gene provides the missing end. The V gene is TRBV7-2, the J gene TRBJ2-7, with 8 bases matching TRBD2. The germline gives CDR1 SGHTA, CDR2 FQGNSA. Trimming removed 6 bases from V and 2 bases from J; junction bases left unmatched: 3. The CDR3 is 13 residues long. Incomplete CDR3 DNA: TGTGCCAGCAGGCGGGAGGCCCCCTACGAG. It yields the protein CASRREAPYE. The entire CDR3 reads CASRREAPYEQYF.

In the case of this clone: The read comes to an end 3 residues before the CDR3 does, leaving the germline J gene to fill in the end. V is TRBV4-2 and J is TRBJ2-5; D remains ambiguous. Trimming cost V 1 base and J 1 base, with 4 bases left between them. The germline gives CDR1 LGHNA, CDR2 YNFKEQ. The length of the CDR3 is 13 residues. The DNA read from the CDR3 is TGTGCCAGCAGCCAAGGGGCCCAAGAGACC. This sequence encodes CASSQGAQET. The CDR3 as a whole reads CASSQGAQETQYF.

To note about this clone: The observed sequence ends 3 residues before the CDR3 terminus, with the missing tail filled in from the germline J gene. The chain has TRBV19 and TRBJ2-1, with TRBD2 matching 11 bases. J was trimmed by 3 bases and V by 5 bases; bases with no gene match: 9. The germline V gene has CDR1 LNHDA and CDR2 SQIVND (reference sequence). The CDR3 loop spans 17 amino acids. The sequenced CDR3 bases are TGTGCCAGTAGTGCGCCACGACTAGCGGGGATCTACAATGAG. Amino acids: CASSAPRLAGIYNE. The full CDR3 reads CASSAPRLAGIYNEQFF.

Comments on this clone: Coverage ceases 3 residues before the CDR3 finishes, and the germline J gene fills in the end. The chain couples TRBV20-1 to TRBJ1-2; D might be TRBD1 (5 bases). The CDR3 consists of 13 residues. The V gene's germline CDR1 is DFQATT and CDR2 SNEGSKA (reference sequence). V was trimmed by 0 bases and J by 6 bases, leaving 11 bases between them. The CDR3 DNA, read in part, is TGCAGTGCTAGAGATGTGGCAGGGAATGGC. Protein: CSARDVAGNG. The entire CDR3 reads CSARDVAGNGYTF.

For this clone: The read halts 3 residues ahead of the CDR3 end, with the missing end drawn from the germline J gene. This rearrangement joins TRBV19 to TRBJ1-1, with unresolved D. The V and J ends lost 8 bases and 1 base respectively, with 8 bases between them. The CDR3 contains 12 residues. CDR1 is LNHDA and CDR2 is SQIVND in the germline V gene (reference sequence). CDR3 in amino acids: CASFYRNTEAFF. The covered CDR3 bases are TGTGCCAGTTTTTACAGGAACACTGAA.

Concerning this clone: From the germline J gene comes the end of the CDR3, since the read stops 3 residues before it. The chain links TRBV2 to TRBJ2-5, with TRBD2 matching 10 bases. The CDR3 length is 18 residues. Germline loops: CDR1 SNHLY, CDR2 FYNNEI. CDR3 amino acids: CASSEAPLASGSTDTQYF. The CDR3 DNA, read in part, is TGTGCCAGCAGTGAAGCGCCACTGGCTAGCGGGAGCACAGATACC.

On this clone itself: The observed sequence ends 3 residues before the CDR3 terminus, with the missing tail filled in from the germline J gene. This sequence joins TRBV6-1 and TRBJ1-5; a weak D match, TRBD1 (5 bases). The CDR3 has 14 residues. Trimming stripped 4 bases from V and 0 bases from J, with 7 bases between. Germline V lookup: CDR1 MNHNS, CDR2 SASEGT. The CDR3 region is CASSGQYSNQPQHF. The sequenced part of the CDR3 DNA is TGTGCCAGCAGTGGACAGTATAGCAATCAGCCC.

Worth noting for this clone: The read terminates 3 residues ahead of where the CDR3 ends, so the germline J gene completes it. The J gene is TRBJ2-3, the V gene TRBV2; D gene ambiguous. Germline CDR1 reads SNHLY; CDR2 reads FYNNEI. The CDR3 contains 13 residues. Here the CDR3 reads CASSENTQETQYF. Partial CDR3 DNA: TGTGCCAGCAGTGAAAACACCCAAGAGACG.

Remarks on this clone: Coverage ceases 3 residues before the CDR3 finishes, and the germline J gene fills in the end. The rearrangement joins TRBV5-1 to TRBJ2-7; 7 nucleotides line up with TRBD2. The CDR3 is made up of 15 amino acids. CDR1 SGHRS and CDR2 YFSETQ come from the germline V gene. The ends lost 4 bases at V and 0 bases at J; junction bases unmatched: 7. The CDR3 reads CASSTSSGPSYEQYF. The sequenced part of the CDR3 DNA is TGCGCCAGCAGCACTTCTAGCGGCCCCTCCTACGAG. The variable domain in full, with the rest retrieved from reference TRBV5-1 and TRBJ2-7, is KAGVTQTPRYLIKTRGQQVTLSCSPISGHRSVSWYQQTPGQGLQFLFEYFSETQRNKGNFPGRFSGRQFSNSRSEMNVSTLELGDSALYLCASSTSSGPSYEQYFGPGTRLTVT.

Concerning this clone: The CDR3 extends 3 residues past the end of the read, so its final part is completed from the germline J gene. V and J are TRBV27 and TRBJ2-1; 7 bases map to TRBD2. Losses at the gene ends were 1 base for V and 4 bases for J; bases not matched to a gene: 4. The CDR3 has 15 residues. Looked up from germline, CDR1 is MNHEY and CDR2 is SMNVEV (reference sequence). CDR3: CASSLFLAVYNEQFF. The CDR3 DNA, read in part, is TGTGCCAGCAGTTTATTTCTAGCGGTATACAATGAG.

Worth noting for this clone: The CDR3 end falls 3 residues outside the read, so it is completed with the germline J gene. V and J are TRBV7-2 and TRBJ2-1; 8 bases align to TRBD2. Germline V lookup: CDR1 SGHTA, CDR2 FQGNSA. Trimming at V came to 5 bases and at J to 0 bases, leaving 3 bases not matched to a gene. The length of the CDR3 is 15 residues. The CDR3 loop reads CASSRSGSSYNEQFF. CDR3 DNA, as far as it was read: TGTGCCAGCAGCCGAAGCGGGAGCTCCTACAATGAG. Looking up the rest from reference TRBV7-2 and TRBJ2-1 gives the full variable domain: GAGVSQSPSNKVTEKGKDVELRCDPISGHTALYWYRQSLGQGLEFLIYFQGNSAPDKSGLPSDRFSAERTGGSVSTLTIQRTQQEDSAVYLCASSRSGSSYNEQFFGPGTRLTVL.

Of note for this clone: The read finishes 3 residues shy of the CDR3 end, and the germline J gene is used to complete it. This chain uses TRBV20-1 with TRBJ2-4, with 9 bases identical to TRBD2. This CDR3 is 17 amino acids long. V shed 5 bases, J shed 0 bases, and the junction held 11 bases outside the gene matches. Germline assignment: CDR1 DFQATT and CDR2 SNEGSKA (reference sequence). CDR3 residues: CSAEELAGRLAKNIQYF. The CDR3 DNA, read in part, is TGCAGTGCTGAGGAGCTAGCGGGGCGCCTAGCCAAAAACATT.

CDR3 protein: CASKGTGAQKYEQYF. CDR3 DNA (partial): TGTGCCAGCAAAGGGACAGGGGCTCAAAAATACGAG. J is TRBJ2-7 and V is TRBV2; 10 nucleotides agree with TRBD1. The CDR3 end lies 3 residues beyond the end of the read and is filled in from the germline J gene. The J segment lost 4 bases and the V segment lost 7 bases, leaving 10 bases of the junction unmatched. Looked up from germline, CDR1 is SNHLY and CDR2 is FYNNEI. CDR3 size: 15 residues.

Turning to this clone: With the read ending 3 residues before the CDR3 end, the germline J gene is used to fill in that end. The genes are TRBV20-1 and TRBJ2-5, with D unclear. CDR3 length: 12 amino acids. Per the germline V gene, CDR1 is DFQATT and CDR2 is SNEGSKA (reference sequence). Trimming removed 1 base at V and 3 bases at J, with 6 bases between. The CDR3 sequence is CSARAQKETQYF. CDR3 DNA (partial): TGCAGTGCTAGAGCACAGAAAGAGACC.

Notes on this clone: The read comes to an end 3 residues before the CDR3 does, leaving the germline J gene to fill in the end. The chain carries TRBV7-3 and TRBJ1-1; D call uncertain. Germline V gene lookup returns CDR1 SGHTA and CDR2 FQGTGA. The length of the CDR3 is 13 residues. V was cut by 3 bases and J by 1 base, with 6 bases left in between. The CDR3 protein is CASSLNRNTEAFF. The CDR3 bases that were read are TGTGCCAGCAGCTTGAACAGGAACACTGAA. The variable domain in full, completed from reference TRBV7-3 and TRBJ1-1, reads GAGVSQTPSNKVTEKGKYVELRCDPISGHTALYWYRQSLGQGPEFLIYFQGTGAADDSGLPNDRFFAVRPEGSVSTLKIQRTERGDSAVYLCASSLNRNTEAFFGQGTRLTVV.

The sequenced CDR3 bases are TGTGCCAGCAGTGAAGACAGCAAA. It encodes CASSEDSK. The CDR3, in full, reads CASSEDSKLFF. The chain uses TRBV2 and TRBJ1-4, with D hard to call. The DNA ends 3 residues before the CDR3 does, and the rest of the CDR3 is filled in from the germline J gene. The V gene's germline CDR1 is SNHLY and CDR2 FYNNEI. The CDR3 covers 11 residues.

In the case of this clone: The CDR3 is cut off 3 residues early in the read; its end comes from the germline J gene. V gene TRBV19 combines with J gene TRBJ2-3; tentatively, D is TRBD1 (5 bases). The CDR3 runs 15 residues. CDR1 and CDR2 (germline): LNHDA, SQIVND (reference sequence). Incomplete CDR3 DNA: TGTGCCAGTAACCGCGGACAACTGGTCGATCAGCCG. Translating gives CASNRGQLVDQP. Given in full, the CDR3 is CASNRGQLVDQPQYF.

As regards this clone: The read halts 3 residues ahead of the CDR3 end, with the missing end drawn from the germline J gene. The J gene is TRBJ2-5, the V gene TRBV7-9; TRBD1 aligns across 8 bases. The CDR3 contains 14 residues. CDR1 is SEHNR, CDR2 FQNEAQ, per germline (reference sequence). Germline trimming cut 5 bases from V and 5 bases from J; bases unmatched to any gene: 7. CDR3 protein: CASSRDRGGETQYF. Incomplete CDR3 DNA: TGTGCCAGCAGCCGAGACAGGGGTGGGGAGACC.

On this clone: The CDR3 is cut off 3 residues early in the read; its end comes from the germline J gene. The chain links TRBV7-3 to TRBJ2-4, with 12 bases identical to TRBD1. Unmatched junction bases numbered 5, after V lost 5 bases and J lost 6 bases. CDR1 and CDR2 from the germline V gene are SGHTA and FQGTGA. The CDR3 has 15 amino acids. CDR3 sequence reads: CASSHGTGGRNIQYF. The covered CDR3 bases are TGTGCCAGCAGCCACGGGACAGGGGGCAGAAACATT.

About this clone: Read sequence stops 3 residues before the CDR3 end, and the germline J gene provides the missing end. The chain has TRBV20-1 and TRBJ2-5, with TRBD1 identical over 9 bases. There are 14 residues in the CDR3. Per germline, CDR1 DFQATT and CDR2 SNEGSKA (reference sequence). Losses at the gene ends were 5 bases for V and 1 base for J; bases not matched to a gene: 5. The part of the CDR3 DNA that was read is TGCAGTGCTGAACCGGGACAGGGCCAAGAGACC. This encodes CSAEPGQGQET. The whole CDR3 sequence reads CSAEPGQGQETQYF.

In the case of this clone: The read gets to within 3 residues of the CDR3 end, and the germline J gene fills in the rest. The V call is TRBV20-1, the J call TRBJ2-7, with a weak D call TRBD1 (6 bases). Germline-derived CDR1 and CDR2 are DFQATT and SNEGSKA (reference sequence). The V end lost 2 bases, the J end lost 6 bases, and 14 bases lay between the germline ends. The CDR3 runs to 13 residues. Here the CDR3 reads CSARPSGVPEQYF. The part of the CDR3 DNA that was read is TGCAGTGCTAGACCCTCAGGGGTTCCCGAG.

Notes on this clone: Read sequence stops 3 residues before the CDR3 end, and the germline J gene provides the missing end. The chain employs TRBV7-8 and TRBJ2-3; 8 positions match TRBD2. Germline-derived CDR1 and CDR2 are SGHVS and FQNEAQ. V gave up 2 bases and J gave up 6 bases; unmatched junction bases: 7. The CDR3 length is 15 residues. This CDR3 reads CASSLLGSGSDTQYF. CDR3 bases read: TGTGCCAGCAGCTTATTGGGGAGCGGGAGCGATACG.

Notes on this clone: Read coverage stops 3 residues before the CDR3 terminus; the germline J gene supplies the remainder. This chain joins TRBV4-2 and TRBJ1-1; D gene unclear. The CDR3 totals 15 residues. V was trimmed by 1 base and J by 0 bases, leaving 9 bases between them. CDR1 and CDR2 from the germline V gene are LGHNA and YNFKEQ. CDR3 sequence: CASSQGFRVNTEAFF. CDR3 DNA (partial): TGTGCCAGCAGCCAAGGTTTTAGAGTGAACACTGAA.